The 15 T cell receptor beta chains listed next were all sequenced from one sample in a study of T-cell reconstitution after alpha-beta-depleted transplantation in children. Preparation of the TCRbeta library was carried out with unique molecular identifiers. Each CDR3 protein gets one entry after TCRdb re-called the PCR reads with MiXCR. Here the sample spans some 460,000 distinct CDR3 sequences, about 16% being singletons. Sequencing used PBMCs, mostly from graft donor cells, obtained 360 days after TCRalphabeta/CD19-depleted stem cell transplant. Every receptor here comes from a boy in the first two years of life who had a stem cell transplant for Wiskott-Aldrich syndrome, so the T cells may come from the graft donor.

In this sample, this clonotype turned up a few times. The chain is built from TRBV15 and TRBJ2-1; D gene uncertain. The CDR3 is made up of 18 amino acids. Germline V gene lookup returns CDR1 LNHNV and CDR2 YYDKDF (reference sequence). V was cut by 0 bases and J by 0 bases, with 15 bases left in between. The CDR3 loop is CATSRDRWARSSYNEQFF. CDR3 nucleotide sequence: TGTGCCACCAGCAGAGATAGATGGGCTCGGAGCTCCTACAATGAGCAGTTCTTC.

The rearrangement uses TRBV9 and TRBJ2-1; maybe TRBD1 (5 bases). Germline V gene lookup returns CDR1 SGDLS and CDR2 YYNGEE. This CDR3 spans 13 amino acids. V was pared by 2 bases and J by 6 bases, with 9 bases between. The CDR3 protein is CASSVLGVNEQFF. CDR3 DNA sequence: TGTGCCAGCAGCGTCCTAGGGGTCAATGAGCAGTTCTTC.

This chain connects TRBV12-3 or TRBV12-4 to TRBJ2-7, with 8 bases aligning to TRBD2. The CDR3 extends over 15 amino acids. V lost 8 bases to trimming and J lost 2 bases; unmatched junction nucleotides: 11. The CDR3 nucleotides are TGTGCCAGCGCCGTGACTAGCGCAGCTACCTACGAGCAGTACTTC. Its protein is CASAVTSAATYEQYF.

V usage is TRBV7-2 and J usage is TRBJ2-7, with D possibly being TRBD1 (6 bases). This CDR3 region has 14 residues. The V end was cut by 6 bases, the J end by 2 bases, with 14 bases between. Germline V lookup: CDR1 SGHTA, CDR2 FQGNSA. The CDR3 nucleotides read TGTGCCAGCAGGGTCTCGAGACAGGCCTACGAGCAGTACTTC. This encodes CASRVSRQAYEQYF.

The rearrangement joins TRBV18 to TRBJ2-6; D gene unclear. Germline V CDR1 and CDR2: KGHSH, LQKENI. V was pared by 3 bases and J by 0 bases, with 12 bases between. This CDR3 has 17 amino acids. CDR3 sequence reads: CASSPPRSLSGANVLTF. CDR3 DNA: TGTGCCAGCTCACCGCCGAGAAGTCTCTCTGGGGCCAACGTCCTGACTTTC.

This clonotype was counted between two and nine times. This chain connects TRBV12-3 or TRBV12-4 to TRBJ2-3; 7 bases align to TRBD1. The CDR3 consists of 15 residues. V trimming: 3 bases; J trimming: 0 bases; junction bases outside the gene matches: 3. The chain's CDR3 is CASSFWTGSTDTQYF. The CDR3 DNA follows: TGTGCCAGCAGTTTTTGGACAGGTAGCACAGATACGCAGTATTTT.

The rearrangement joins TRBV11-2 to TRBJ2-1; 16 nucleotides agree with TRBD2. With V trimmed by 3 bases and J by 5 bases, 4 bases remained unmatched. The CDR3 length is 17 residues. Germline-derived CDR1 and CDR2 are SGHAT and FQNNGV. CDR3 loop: CASSLGLAGGQHNEQFF. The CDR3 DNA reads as TGTGCCAGCAGCTTGGGACTAGCGGGGGGGCAACACAATGAGCAGTTCTTC.

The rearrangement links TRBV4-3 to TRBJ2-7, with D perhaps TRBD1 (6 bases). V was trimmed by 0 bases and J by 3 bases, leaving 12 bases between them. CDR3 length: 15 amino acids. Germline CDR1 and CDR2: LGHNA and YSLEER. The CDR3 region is CASSQEGDTDYEQYF. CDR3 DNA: TGCGCCAGCAGCCAAGAGGGGGACACAGACTACGAGCAGTACTTC.

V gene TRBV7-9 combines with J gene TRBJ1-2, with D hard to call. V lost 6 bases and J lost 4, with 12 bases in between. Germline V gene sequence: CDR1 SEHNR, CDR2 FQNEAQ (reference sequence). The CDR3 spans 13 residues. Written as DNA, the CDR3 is TGTGCCAGCAGTCTCAGGCCCCGCTATGGCTACACCTTC. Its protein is CASSLRPRYGYTF.

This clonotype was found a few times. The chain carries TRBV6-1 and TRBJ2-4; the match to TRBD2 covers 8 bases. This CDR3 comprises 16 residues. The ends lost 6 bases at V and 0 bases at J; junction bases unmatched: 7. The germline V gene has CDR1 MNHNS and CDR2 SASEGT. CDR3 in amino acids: CASRPTSGLAKNIQYF. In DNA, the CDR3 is TGTGCCAGCAGGCCAACTAGCGGTCTAGCCAAAAACATTCAGTACTTC.

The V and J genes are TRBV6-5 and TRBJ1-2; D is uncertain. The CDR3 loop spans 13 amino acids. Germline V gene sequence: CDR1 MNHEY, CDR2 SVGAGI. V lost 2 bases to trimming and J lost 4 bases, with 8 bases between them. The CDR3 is CASSYRALYGYTF. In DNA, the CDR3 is TGTGCCAGCAGTTACCGGGCCCTCTATGGCTACACCTTC.

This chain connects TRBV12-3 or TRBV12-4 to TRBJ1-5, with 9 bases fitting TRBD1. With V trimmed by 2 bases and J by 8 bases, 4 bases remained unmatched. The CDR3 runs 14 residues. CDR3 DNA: TGTGCCAGCAGTTTATGGACAGGGGTGAAGCCCCAGCATTTT. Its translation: CASSLWTGVKPQHF.

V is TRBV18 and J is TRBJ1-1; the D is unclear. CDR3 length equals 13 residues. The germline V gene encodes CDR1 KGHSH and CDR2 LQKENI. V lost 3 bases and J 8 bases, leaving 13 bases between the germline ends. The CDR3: CASSPHLDAEAFF. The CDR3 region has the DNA TGTGCCAGCTCACCGCATCTAGACGCCGAAGCTTTCTTT.

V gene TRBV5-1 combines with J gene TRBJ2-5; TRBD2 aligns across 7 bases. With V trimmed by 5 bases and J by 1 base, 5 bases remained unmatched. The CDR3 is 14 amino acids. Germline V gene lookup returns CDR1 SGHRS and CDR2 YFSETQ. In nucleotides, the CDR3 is TGCGCCAGCAGTAAGTCTAGCGGCCAAGAGACCCAGTACTTC. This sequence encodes CASSKSSGQETQYF.

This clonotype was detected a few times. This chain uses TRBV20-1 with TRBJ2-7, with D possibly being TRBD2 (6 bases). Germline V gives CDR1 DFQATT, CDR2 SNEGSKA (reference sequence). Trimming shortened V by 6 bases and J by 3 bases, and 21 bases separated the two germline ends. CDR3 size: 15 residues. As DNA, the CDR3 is TGCAGTGCCCGGGACCGGACTACCCTGGGCTACGAGCAGTACTTC. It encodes CSARDRTTLGYEQYF.